This record covers a single T cell receptor (beta chain). The sample comes from a study of T cell changes during pregnancy in multiple sclerosis. The CDR3 has 14 amino acids. The V gene's germline CDR1 is MDHEN and CDR2 SYDVKM. V was pared by 2 bases and J by 2 bases, with 9 bases between. Here immunoSEQ multiplex PCR was the method, and the copy in TCRdb shows in-frame clones only, minus some. The repertoire holds just under 20,000 clones, roughly nine tenths seen once, with about 7.5% in the top ten. The TCR comes from a female donor in good health, enrolled as a control in a pregnancy study. V and J are TRBV28 and TRBJ1-1; weak D call: TRBD1 (5 bases). The source material was CD8+ T cells from peripheral blood mononuclear cells, sampled in the second trimester of pregnancy. The CDR3 reads CASSLGRANTEAFF. The CDR3 region has the DNA TGTGCCAGCAGTTTAGGCAGGGCAAACACTGAAGCTTTCTTT.